One and the same sample provided the 18 T cell receptor beta chains below, sequenced in a study of T cell changes during pregnancy in multiple sclerosis. This table comes from immunoSEQ multiplex PCR, and its TCRdb copy is limited to in-frame clones, with some not included. Among around 70,000 clones listed, roughly nine tenths were seen once. Specimen: peripheral blood, collected in the second trimester of pregnancy. Receptors originate from a female donor with multiple sclerosis, enrolled in a pregnancy study.

The J gene is TRBJ2-7, the V gene TRBV11-1; 11 nucleotides agree with TRBD2. J gave up 7 bases and V 3 bases, and 5 bases lay outside the gene matches. Germline CDR1 is SGHAT and CDR2 is FQDESV (reference sequence). This CDR3 contains 14 residues. The chain's CDR3 is CASSFSGGAWEQYF. The CDR3 region has the DNA TGTGCCAGCAGCTTTAGCGGGGGGGCCTGGGAGCAGTACTTC.

This clone was observed a single time. The V gene is TRBV6-5, the J gene TRBJ1-3, with D perhaps matching TRBD1 (6 bases). The length of the CDR3 is 13 residues. Germline V gene data show CDR1 as MNHEY and CDR2 as SVGAGI. V shed 5 bases and J shed 2 bases, with 7 bases lying between them. CDR3 protein: CASSRTAGNTIYF. CDR3 DNA sequence: TGTGCCAGCAGTCGGACAGCTGGAAACACCATATATTTT.

The chain uses TRBV18 and TRBJ2-7; 7 bases align to TRBD2. Germline loops: CDR1 KGHSH, CDR2 LQKENI. The junction had 8 bases not matched to a gene; V was cut back by 3 bases and J by 6 bases. This CDR3 region has 14 residues. The CDR3 DNA reads TGTGCCAGCTCACCCGGGGAGGGTTGGCGCGAGCAGTACTTC. This sequence encodes CASSPGEGWREQYF.

CDR3 sequence reads: CASSQRQGAGSDTQYF. The CDR3, as DNA: TGTGCCAGCAGCCAAAGACAGGGGGCAGGGTCAGATACGCAGTATTTT. V gene TRBV7-2 combines with J gene TRBJ2-3; 10 positions match TRBD1. V trimming: 5 bases; J trimming: 4 bases; junction bases outside the gene matches: 9. Germline V CDR1 and CDR2: SGHTA, FQGNSA. This CDR3 spans 16 amino acids.

V usage is TRBV10-3 and J usage is TRBJ2-2, with TRBD1 as a possible D gene (7 bases). The ends were cut back, 6 bases at V and 1 base at J, with 12 bases in the middle. In germline, CDR1 is ENHRY, CDR2 SYGVKD. The CDR3 covers 15 residues. CDR3 protein: CAISRQGGNTGELFF. DNA of the CDR3: TGTGCCATCAGCAGGCAGGGGGGGAACACCGGGGAGCTGTTTTTT.

The chain is built from TRBV27 and TRBJ2-7; the D gene is possibly TRBD1 (5 bases). The CDR3 extends over 14 amino acids. V shed 7 bases and J shed 0 bases, with 13 bases lying between them. Germline-derived CDR1 and CDR2 are MNHEY and SMNVEV (reference sequence). The CDR3 reads CASKVRTTSYEQYF. CDR3 nucleotides: TGTGCCAGCAAAGTCCGGACAACCTCCTACGAGCAGTACTTC.

The chain links TRBV27 to TRBJ1-5; no reliable D call. The germline gives CDR1 MNHEY, CDR2 SMNVEV (reference sequence). V lost 4 bases and J 2 bases, leaving 12 bases between the germline ends. The CDR3 covers 15 residues. CDR3 sequence: CASSSSSLGNQPQHF. CDR3 in DNA: TGTGCCAGCAGTTCATCAAGCCTAGGCAATCAGCCCCAGCATTTT.

This chain's CDR3 is CASRGTGGAYGYTF. CDR3 in DNA: TGCGCCAGCAGGGGGACAGGGGGCGCTTATGGCTACACCTTC. V usage is TRBV23-1 and J usage is TRBJ1-2; 12 bases are shared with TRBD1. TRBV23-1 is marked as an open reading frame, function uncertain. The CDR3 is made up of 14 amino acids. Trimming cost V 6 bases and J 5 bases; bases outside gene matches: 4.

This clone has only one observation. This chain joins TRBV7-9 and TRBJ2-5; D gene unclear. CDR3 length: 13 residues. Germline V CDR1 and CDR2: SEHNR, FQNEAQ (reference sequence). Between the trimmed V and J ends, which lost 5 bases and 3 bases, there was a span of 10 bases. The CDR3 is CASSPRHEETQYF. The CDR3 DNA reads as TGTGCCAGCAGCCCGCGGCACGAAGAGACCCAGTACTTC.

The V and J genes are TRBV2 and TRBJ2-7; 9 nucleotides match TRBD1. V was pared by 8 bases and J by 6 bases, with 14 bases of the junction left unmatched. Germline lookup yields CDR1 SNHLY and CDR2 FYNNEI. CDR3 size: 15 residues. Here the CDR3 reads CASEGLTGGTREQYF. The CDR3 coding sequence is TGTGCCAGCGAGGGCTTGACAGGGGGAACGCGCGAGCAGTACTTC.

Concerning this clone itself: This specimen includes other DNA sequences encoding the same CDR3. The genes are TRBV29-1 and TRBJ1-2; 9 bases align to TRBD1. V dropped 7 bases and J dropped 3; count of bases not matched to a gene: 3. Per germline, CDR1 SQVTM and CDR2 ANQGSEA. This CDR3 comprises 12 residues. CDR3 in amino acids: CSARTGDYGYTF. The CDR3, as DNA: TGCAGCGCACGGACAGGGGACTATGGCTACACCTTC.

The rearrangement uses TRBV29-1 and TRBJ1-4; D is ambiguous. The CDR3 spans 14 residues. Between the trimmed V and J ends, which lost 3 bases and 6 bases, there was a span of 14 bases. Germline CDR1 reads SQVTM; CDR2 reads ANQGSEA. The CDR3 sequence: CSVDAGTRDEKLFF. Here the CDR3 DNA reads TGCAGCGTTGATGCGGGTACCCGGGATGAAAAACTGTTTTTT.

The V call is TRBV4-3, the J call TRBJ2-2; TRBD1 aligns across 8 bases. Germline loops: CDR1 LGHNA, CDR2 YSLEER. The CDR3 spans 16 residues. J was trimmed by 5 bases and V by 1 base; bases with no gene match: 6. The CDR3: CASSQGQGWYTGELFF. CDR3 nucleotide sequence: TGCGCCAGCAGCCAAGGACAGGGGTGGTATACCGGGGAGCTGTTTTTT.

The chain is built from TRBV13 and TRBJ2-7, with TRBD2 matching 7 bases. The CDR3 consists of 14 residues. From germline, CDR1 is PRHDT and CDR2 FYEKMQ (reference sequence). Trimming at V came to 4 bases and at J to 0 bases, leaving 3 bases not matched to a gene. The CDR3, as DNA: TGTGCCAGCAGCTCGGGACTACTCTCCTACGAGCAGTACTTC. Encoded protein: CASSSGLLSYEQYF.

V and J are TRBV18 and TRBJ1-6; 9 bases line up with TRBD1. This CDR3 spans 17 amino acids. Germline V gives CDR1 KGHSH, CDR2 LQKENI. Trimming cost V 3 bases and J 9 bases; bases outside gene matches: 12. CDR3 sequence reads: CASSPSAGTGMGSPLHF. CDR3 sequence (DNA): TGTGCCAGCTCACCTTCGGCCGGGACAGGGATGGGTTCACCCCTCCACTTT.

The chain carries TRBV5-3 and TRBJ2-4; the D is unclear. TRBV5-3 is flagged as an ORF with uncertain function. The CDR3 contains 13 residues. Trimming removed 8 bases from V and 5 bases from J, with 14 bases in between. The CDR3 protein is CASKNTQQNIQYF. CDR3 bases: TGTGCCAGCAAAAACACCCAACAAAACATTCAGTACTTC.

CDR3 region: CASSFNQETQYF. The CDR3 DNA sequence: TGTGCCAGCAGCTTCAACCAAGAGACCCAGTACTTC. The rearrangement links TRBV7-6 to TRBJ2-5, with D hard to call. The CDR3 contains 12 residues. Germline CDR1 and CDR2: SGHVS and FNYEAQ. The V gene lost 3 bases and the J gene lost 0 bases, with 2 bases spanning the gap.

This chain connects TRBV27 to TRBJ1-2; D perhaps matches TRBD1 (6 bases). Germline assignment: CDR1 MNHEY and CDR2 SMNVEV (reference sequence). The CDR3 sequence is 17 residues long. The V gene lost 3 bases and the J gene lost 3 bases, with 20 bases spanning the gap. The CDR3 nucleotides read TGTGCCAGCAGTTTCCTACAGGGCCCCGGTTTGGACTATGGCTACACCTTC. This codes for CASSFLQGPGLDYGYTF.